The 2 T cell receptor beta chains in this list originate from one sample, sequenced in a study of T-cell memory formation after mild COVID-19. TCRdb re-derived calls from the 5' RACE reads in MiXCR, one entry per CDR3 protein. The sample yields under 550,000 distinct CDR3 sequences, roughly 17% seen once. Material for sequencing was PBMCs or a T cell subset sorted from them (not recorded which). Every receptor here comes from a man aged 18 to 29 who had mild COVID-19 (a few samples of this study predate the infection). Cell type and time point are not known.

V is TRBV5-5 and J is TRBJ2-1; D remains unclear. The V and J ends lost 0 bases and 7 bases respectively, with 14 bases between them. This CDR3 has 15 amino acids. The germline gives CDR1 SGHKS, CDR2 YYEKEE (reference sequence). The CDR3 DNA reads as TGTGCCAGCAGCTTGGAAGGGAAGGGCTGGAATGAGCAGTTCTTC. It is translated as CASSLEGKGWNEQFF.

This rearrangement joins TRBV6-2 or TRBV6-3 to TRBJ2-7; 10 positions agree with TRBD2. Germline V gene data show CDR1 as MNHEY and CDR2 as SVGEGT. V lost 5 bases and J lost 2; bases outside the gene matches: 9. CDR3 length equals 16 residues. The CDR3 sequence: CASSTSAGGSTYEQYF. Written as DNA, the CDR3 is TGTGCCAGCAGTACATCAGCGGGGGGGTCCACCTACGAGCAGTACTTC.